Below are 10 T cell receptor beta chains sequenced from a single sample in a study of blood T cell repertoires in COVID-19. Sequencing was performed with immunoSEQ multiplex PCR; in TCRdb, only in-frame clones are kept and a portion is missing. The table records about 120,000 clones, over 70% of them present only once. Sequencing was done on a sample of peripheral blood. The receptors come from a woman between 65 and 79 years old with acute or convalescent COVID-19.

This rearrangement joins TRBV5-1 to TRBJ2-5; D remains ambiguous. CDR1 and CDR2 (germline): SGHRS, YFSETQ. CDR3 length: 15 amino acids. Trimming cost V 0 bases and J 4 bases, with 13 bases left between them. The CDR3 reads CASSLASLTSETQYF. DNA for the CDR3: TGCGCCAGCAGCTTGGCCTCCCTAACCTCAGAGACCCAGTACTTC.

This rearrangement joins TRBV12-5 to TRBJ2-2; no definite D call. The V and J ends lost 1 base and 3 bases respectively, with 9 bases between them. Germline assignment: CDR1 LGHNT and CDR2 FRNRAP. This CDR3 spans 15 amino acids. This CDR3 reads CASGLALVDTGELFF. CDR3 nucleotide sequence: TGTGCTAGTGGTTTGGCCCTAGTGGACACCGGGGAGCTGTTTTTT.

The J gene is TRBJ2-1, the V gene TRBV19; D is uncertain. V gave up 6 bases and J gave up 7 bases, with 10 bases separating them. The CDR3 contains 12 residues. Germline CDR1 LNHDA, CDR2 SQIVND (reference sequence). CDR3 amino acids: CASSLTRNEQFF. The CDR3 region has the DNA TGTGCCAGTAGCCTGACGCGGAATGAGCAGTTCTTC.

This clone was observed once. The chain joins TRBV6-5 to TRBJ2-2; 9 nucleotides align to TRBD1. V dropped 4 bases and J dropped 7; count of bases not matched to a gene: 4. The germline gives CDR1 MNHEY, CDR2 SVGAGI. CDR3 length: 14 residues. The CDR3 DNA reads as TGTGCCAGCAGTTGGGGACAGGGTCGCGGGGAGCTGTTTTTT. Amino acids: CASSWGQGRGELFF.

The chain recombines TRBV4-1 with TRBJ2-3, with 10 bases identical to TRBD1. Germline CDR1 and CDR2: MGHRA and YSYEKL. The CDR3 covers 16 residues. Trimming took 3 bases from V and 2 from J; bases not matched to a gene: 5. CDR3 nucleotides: TGCGCCAGCAGCCATGGACAGGGGGGGAACACAGATACGCAGTATTTT. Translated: CASSHGQGGNTDTQYF.

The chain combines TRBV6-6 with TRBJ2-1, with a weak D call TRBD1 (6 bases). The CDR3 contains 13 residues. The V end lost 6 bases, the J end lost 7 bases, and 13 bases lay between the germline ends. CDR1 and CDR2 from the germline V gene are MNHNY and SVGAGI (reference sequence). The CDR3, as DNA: TGTGCCAGCAGCGCCAGGGGTCTGAATGAGCAGTTCTTC. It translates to CASSARGLNEQFF.

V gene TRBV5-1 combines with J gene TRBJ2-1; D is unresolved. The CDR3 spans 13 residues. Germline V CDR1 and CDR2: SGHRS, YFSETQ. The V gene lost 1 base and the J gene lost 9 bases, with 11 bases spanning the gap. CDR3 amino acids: CASSLSFGTEQFF. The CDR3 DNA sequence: TGCGCCAGCAGCTTGAGCTTCGGTACTGAGCAGTTCTTC.

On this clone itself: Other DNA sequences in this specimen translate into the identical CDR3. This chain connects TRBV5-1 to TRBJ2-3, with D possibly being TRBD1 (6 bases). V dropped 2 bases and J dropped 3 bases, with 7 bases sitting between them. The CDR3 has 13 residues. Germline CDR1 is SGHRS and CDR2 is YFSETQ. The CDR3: CASSLGGTDTQYF. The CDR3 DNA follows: TGCGCCAGCAGCTTAGGGGGTACAGATACGCAGTATTTT.

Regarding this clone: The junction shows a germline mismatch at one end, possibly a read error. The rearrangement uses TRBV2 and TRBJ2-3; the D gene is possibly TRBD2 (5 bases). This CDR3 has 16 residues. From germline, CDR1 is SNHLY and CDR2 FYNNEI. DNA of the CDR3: TGTGCCAGTAGTGAGGAGGACTTCTCCCTCACAGATACGCAGTATTTT. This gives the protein CASSEEDFSLTDTQYF.

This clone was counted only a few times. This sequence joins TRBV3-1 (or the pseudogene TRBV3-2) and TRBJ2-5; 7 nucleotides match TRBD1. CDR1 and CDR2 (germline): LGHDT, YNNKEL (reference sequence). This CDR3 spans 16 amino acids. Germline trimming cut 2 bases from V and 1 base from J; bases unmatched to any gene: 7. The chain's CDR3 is CASSQRKGQLQETQYF. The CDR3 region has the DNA TGTGCCAGCAGCCAACGGAAGGGACAGCTCCAAGAGACCCAGTACTTC.